The T cell receptor beta chain under discussion was sequenced for a study of OX40 agonist ivuxolimab in advanced cancers. Study background: Ivuxolimab is an agonistic anti-OX40 (CD134) antibody, and patients were treated with it.

Method: immunoSEQ multiplex PCR; TCRdb's copy keeps in-frame clones and lacks some. The table lists some 71,000 clones, roughly 89% of them singletons, with approximately 2.8% in the top ten. The CDR3 contains 16 residues. J was trimmed by 5 bases and V by 5 bases; bases with no gene match: 11. In germline, CDR1 is LNHDA, CDR2 SQIVND (reference sequence). In its sample, this clone was seen a few times. The input for sequencing was CD4+ or CD8+ T cells sorted from blood, taken in a trial of the OX40 agonist ivuxolimab. This clonotype was obtained from an adult with an advanced solid tumor such as melanoma, head and neck, liver or kidney cancer. The chain recombines TRBV19 with TRBJ1-4; TRBD1 matches at 7 bases. CDR3 protein: CASSGDRQGYNEKLFF. CDR3 bases: TGTGCCAGTAGTGGGGATCGACAGGGATACAATGAAAAACTGTTTTTT.